This TCR beta chain was documented in a study of OX40 agonist ivuxolimab in advanced cancers. Across the whole study: Patients were treated with intravenous ivuxolimab, dosed at 0.01 to 10 mg/kg and infused every 2 weeks. Study observations and caveats: With doses of 0.1 to 3.0 mg/kg, CD4+ and CD8+ blood T cells had undergone clonal expansion by week 6.

The CDR3 covers 14 residues. Trimming cost V 0 bases and J 7 bases; bases outside gene matches: 1. Germline assignment: CDR1 SGHRS and CDR2 YFSETQ. TCRdb's table, derived via immunoSEQ multiplex PCR, lists solely in-frame clones and lacks some. This sample has tens of thousands of clones, with over 75% found just once. Concerning this clone: The antigen is not known.

The clonotype comes from an adult with an advanced solid tumor such as melanoma, head and neck, liver or kidney cancer. V usage is TRBV5-1 and J usage is TRBJ2-2; 9 positions agree with TRBD2. Sequencing was performed on CD4+ or CD8+ T cells sorted from blood, taken in a trial of the OX40 agonist ivuxolimab. CDR3 residues: CASSLATSGGELFF. The CDR3 DNA follows: TGCGCCAGCAGCTTGGCGACTAGCGGCGGGGAGCTGTTTTTT.